The 27 T cell receptor beta chains presented below share a single source sample, sequenced in a study of blood T cell repertoires in COVID-19. Using immunoSEQ multiplex PCR, the repertoire was profiled, and TCRdb retains in-frame clones only, with some absent. The repertoire holds roughly 250,000 clones, with around 85% as singletons. The sequenced material came from peripheral blood. All receptors come from a human donor with COVID-19, enrolled during active disease. The donor label of this sample is uncertain.

This clone has only one observation. The chain joins TRBV27 to TRBJ1-1, with no clear D. Germline values: CDR1 MNHEY, CDR2 SMNVEV (reference sequence). The CDR3 loop spans 14 amino acids. The V and J ends lost 4 bases and 1 base respectively, with 10 bases between them. CDR3 region: CASSSQDWNTEAFF. CDR3 nucleotides: TGTGCCAGCAGTTCCCAGGACTGGAACACTGAAGCTTTCTTT.

The CDR3 protein is CAWSVRGTGANVLTF. The CDR3 coding sequence is TGTGCCTGGAGTGTCAGGGGAACTGGGGCCAACGTCCTGACTTTC. The chain carries TRBV30 and TRBJ2-6, with D perhaps TRBD1 (6 bases). CDR3 length: 15 residues. Germline V lookup: CDR1 GTSNPN, CDR2 SVGIG (reference sequence). Between the trimmed V and J ends, which lost 0 bases and 2 bases, there was a span of 8 bases.

This clone was picked up one time. This chain connects TRBV5-1 to TRBJ1-3; D remains ambiguous. Germline V gives CDR1 SGHRS, CDR2 YFSETQ. The V and J ends lost 0 bases and 0 bases respectively, with 10 bases between them. This CDR3 region has 16 residues. The CDR3 DNA is TGCGCCAGCAGCTTGGGTCAAGAGAGCTCTGGAAACACCATATATTTT. It encodes CASSLGQESSGNTIYF.

This clone is a singleton in its sample. The chain joins TRBV6-5 to TRBJ1-2, with 10 bases identical to TRBD1. V lost 5 bases and J lost 3; bases outside the gene matches: 3. The germline gives CDR1 MNHEY, CDR2 SVGAGI. This CDR3 contains 14 residues. The CDR3 is CASSTGTGDYGYTF. CDR3 nucleotides: TGTGCCAGCAGTACCGGGACAGGGGACTATGGCTACACCTTC.

This chain joins TRBV29-1 and TRBJ2-1; 10 nucleotides agree with TRBD1. Germline loops: CDR1 SQVTM, CDR2 ANQGSEA. CDR3 size: 16 residues. With V trimmed by 1 base and J by 4 bases, 7 bases remained unmatched. CDR3 sequence (DNA): TGCAGCGTTGAAGGCGTGGGACAGGGGATATACAATGAGCAGTTCTTC. It translates to CSVEGVGQGIYNEQFF.

This sequence joins TRBV2 and TRBJ2-5, with 12 bases identical to TRBD2. Germline assignment: CDR1 SNHLY and CDR2 FYNNEI. This CDR3 comprises 19 residues. V lost 6 bases, J lost 0 bases, and 14 bases stayed unmatched. CDR3 in amino acids: CASRPTSGSMFTHQETQYF. CDR3 coding DNA: TGTGCCAGCAGGCCGACTAGCGGGAGTATGTTCACCCACCAAGAGACCCAGTACTTC.

The chain recombines TRBV6-5 with TRBJ1-1; TRBD1 aligns across 8 bases. With V trimmed by 6 bases and J by 3 bases, 9 bases remained unmatched. CDR3 length: 15 residues. The germline V gene encodes CDR1 MNHEY and CDR2 SVGAGI. The CDR3 here is CASSHRGDWDTEAFF. In DNA form, the CDR3 reads TGTGCCAGCAGCCACAGGGGGGATTGGGACACTGAAGCTTTCTTT.

CDR3 sequence (DNA): TGTGCCAGCAGTTACTCCAGGGGATCAAATCAGCCCCAGCATTTT. This gives the protein CASSYSRGSNQPQHF. This rearrangement joins TRBV6-5 to TRBJ1-5, with TRBD1 as a possible D gene (6 bases). Germline lookup yields CDR1 MNHEY and CDR2 SVGAGI. The CDR3 sequence is 15 residues long. V lost 0 bases to trimming and J lost 4 bases, with 10 bases between them.

The V and J genes are TRBV6-6 and TRBJ1-1; D gene ambiguous. The V gene lost 2 bases and the J gene lost 1 base, with 8 bases spanning the gap. This CDR3 spans 14 amino acids. Germline loops: CDR1 MNHNY, CDR2 SVGAGI (reference sequence). CDR3 coding DNA: TGTGCCAGCAGTTACCGGGAATCGAACACTGAAGCTTTCTTT. As protein: CASSYRESNTEAFF.

The CDR3 DNA reads as TGTGCCAGCAAACCACCGACAGGGGTTGCAACTAATGAAAAACTGTTTTTT. Its protein product is CASKPPTGVATNEKLFF. The chain carries TRBV28 and TRBJ1-4, with 8 bases identical to TRBD1. The germline gives CDR1 MDHEN, CDR2 SYDVKM. The V and J ends lost 7 bases and 0 bases, in that order; junction bases with no gene match: 10. This CDR3 comprises 17 residues.

A word on this clone: Since a much larger clone is just one base distant, this may be a read error. V gene TRBV7-9 combines with J gene TRBJ2-1, with a tentative D call TRBD1 (6 bases). The V and J ends lost 1 base and 6 bases respectively, with 13 bases between them. The CDR3 covers 15 residues. Germline lookup yields CDR1 SEHNR and CDR2 FQNEAQ (reference sequence). The CDR3 is CASSLGITGRNEQFF. CDR3 in DNA: TGTGCCAGCAGCTTAGGTATCACAGGGCGCAATGAGCAGTTCTTC.

The chain joins TRBV5-1 to TRBJ1-1, with no clear D. V lost 5 bases, J lost 4 bases, and 15 bases lay in between. Germline values: CDR1 SGHRS, CDR2 YFSETQ. The length of the CDR3 is 14 residues. The DNA of the CDR3 is TGCGCCAGCAGGACTCGAGACCGGAGCACTGAAGCTTTCTTT. Its protein is CASRTRDRSTEAFF.

This clone was recorded only once. The genes are TRBV5-1 and TRBJ2-7; 10 nucleotides line up with TRBD1. CDR3 size: 16 residues. Germline trimming cut 4 bases from V and 6 bases from J; bases unmatched to any gene: 13. CDR1 SGHRS and CDR2 YFSETQ come from the germline V gene. In nucleotides, the CDR3 is TGCGCCAGCAGCGCCGGCGCGAGGACAGGGGGACCCGAGCAGTACTTC. As protein: CASSAGARTGGPEQYF.

V usage is TRBV30 and J usage is TRBJ1-2, with D unresolved. The CDR3 has 15 residues. The V gene's germline CDR1 is GTSNPN and CDR2 SVGIG (reference sequence). Trimming cost V 3 bases and J 2 bases, with 16 bases left between them. The CDR3 DNA is TGTGCCTGGAGACCCTCCGTTTTGGCCAACTATGGCTACACCTTC. Amino acid sequence: CAWRPSVLANYGYTF.

This sequence joins TRBV7-3 and TRBJ1-1; perhaps TRBD1 as D (5 bases). The CDR3 runs 16 residues. Trimming shortened V by 5 bases and J by 3 bases, and 19 bases separated the two germline ends. Germline V gives CDR1 SGHTA, CDR2 FQGTGA. As DNA, the CDR3 is TGTGCCAGCAGCGGAAATTCATGGGGCTGGGACACTGAAGCTTTCTTT. Its translation is CASSGNSWGWDTEAFF.

The rearrangement links TRBV21-1 to TRBJ2-7; the DNA was not used to check the table's D call, TRBD1. TRBV21-1 is shown as a pseudogene. CDR3 length: 13 amino acids. The chain's CDR3 is CASSTGGSYEQYF. The CDR3 DNA reads as TGTGCCAGCTCGACAGGCGGCTCCTACGAGCAGTACTTC.

The rearrangement links TRBV27 to TRBJ1-2; 9 positions agree with TRBD1. The CDR3 totals 14 residues. Germline CDR1 is MNHEY and CDR2 is SMNVEV (reference sequence). The V and J ends lost 5 bases and 5 bases, in that order; junction bases with no gene match: 6. The CDR3 sequence: CASSPTGGAYGYTF. The CDR3 DNA sequence: TGTGCCAGCAGTCCTACAGGGGGCGCTTATGGCTACACCTTC.

The chain employs TRBV4-1 and TRBJ2-1; 7 bases align to TRBD1. The length of the CDR3 is 17 residues. V gave up 0 bases and J gave up 4 bases; unmatched junction bases: 9. CDR1 is MGHRA and CDR2 is YSYEKL in the germline V gene. Written as DNA, the CDR3 is TGCGCCAGCAGCCAAGAACAGGGGACAGATCTTTACAATGAGCAGTTCTTC. It translates to CASSQEQGTDLYNEQFF.

This clone was seen a handful of times. This chain uses TRBV2 with TRBJ2-7; TRBD1 matches 8 bases. Germline V gives CDR1 SNHLY, CDR2 FYNNEI. The CDR3 loop spans 15 amino acids. Germline trimming cut 7 bases from V and 9 bases from J; bases unmatched to any gene: 17. CDR3 sequence: CASNEDTGTGSGQYF. In nucleotides, the CDR3 is TGTGCCAGCAACGAAGACACCGGGACAGGTTCGGGGCAGTACTTC.

J is TRBJ1-6 and V is TRBV4-2; D is unresolved. The germline V and J ends were trimmed by 0 bases and 7 bases, with 13 bases remaining between them. Germline-derived CDR1 and CDR2 are LGHNA and YNFKEQ. The CDR3 extends over 16 amino acids. The CDR3 is CASSQERLAPNSPLHF. Written as DNA, the CDR3 is TGTGCCAGCAGCCAAGAGCGACTCGCCCCAAATTCACCCCTCCACTTT.

CDR3 sequence (DNA): TGTGCCAGCAGCAGCGACAGGGGCTCCTACAATGAGCAGTTCTTC. This codes for CASSSDRGSYNEQFF. V usage is TRBV6-1 and J usage is TRBJ2-1, with TRBD1 matching 8 bases. The V segment lost 6 bases and the J segment 0 bases; nucleotides outside the gene matches: 4. Germline V gene lookup returns CDR1 MNHNS and CDR2 SASEGT. CDR3 length: 15 amino acids.

The CDR3 spells CASSPGGVWELFF. The CDR3 nucleotides read TGCGCCAGCAGCCCCGGCGGGGTCTGGGAGCTGTTTTTT. The chain joins TRBV5-1 to TRBJ2-2; possibly TRBD2 for D (6 bases). This CDR3 contains 13 residues. Trimming removed 4 bases from V and 9 bases from J, with 13 bases in between. CDR1 is SGHRS and CDR2 is YFSETQ in the germline V gene.

V is TRBV7-2 and J is TRBJ1-5; no clear D. The V and J ends lost 4 bases and 6 bases respectively, with 16 bases between them. CDR1 and CDR2 (germline): SGHTA, FQGNSA. The CDR3 is made up of 15 amino acids. CDR3: CASSSNREAFQPQHF. As DNA, the CDR3 is TGTGCCAGCAGCTCAAACCGGGAGGCCTTTCAGCCCCAGCATTTT. Full variable domain (missing parts from reference TRBV7-2 and TRBJ1-5): GAGVSQSPSNKVTEKGKDVELRCDPISGHTALYWYRQSLGQGLEFLIYFQGNSAPDKSGLPSDRFSAERTGGSVSTLTIQRTQQEDSAVYLCASSSNREAFQPQHFGDGTRLSIL.

The V call is TRBV27, the J call TRBJ2-1, with 10 bases lining up with TRBD2. The CDR3 covers 16 residues. Germline V CDR1 and CDR2: MNHEY, SMNVEV (reference sequence). The J segment lost 7 bases and the V segment lost 4 bases, leaving 10 bases of the junction unmatched. The CDR3 region is CASSSSGLAFQNEQFF. CDR3 nucleotides: TGTGCCAGCAGTTCCTCGGGACTAGCGTTCCAAAATGAGCAGTTCTTC.

The chain links TRBV28 to TRBJ2-3; D uncertain. The V gene lost 3 bases and the J gene lost 3 bases, with 13 bases spanning the gap. Germline V gene data show CDR1 as MDHEN and CDR2 as SYDVKM. This CDR3 has 15 amino acids. The CDR3 region has the DNA TGTGCCAGCAGTTTTGGCGGATTCAGAACAGATACGCAGTATTTT. It translates to CASSFGGFRTDTQYF.

This rearrangement joins TRBV2 to TRBJ1-6; D ambiguous. The CDR3 has 12 amino acids. Trimming stripped 7 bases from V and 11 bases from J, with 12 bases between. Germline V gene data show CDR1 as SNHLY and CDR2 as FYNNEI. The CDR3 bases are TGTGCCAGCAAGGTGGAGCAAACACCCCTCCACTTT. Its translation is CASKVEQTPLHF.

The gene calls are TRBV29-1 and TRBJ2-1; D ambiguous. The germline V gene has CDR1 SQVTM and CDR2 ANQGSEA. V lost 0 bases and J 6 bases, leaving 9 bases between the germline ends. This CDR3 has 13 residues. CDR3 nucleotides: TGCAGCGTTGAAGATCTTCGAGGCAATGAGCAGTTCTTC. Its translation: CSVEDLRGNEQFF.